This TCR beta chain is from a study of blood T cell repertoires in COVID-19. Study overall: Samples representing acute and convalescent COVID-19 were sourced from the United States, Italy and Spain.

This CDR3 region has 16 residues. The V gene end was trimmed by 0 bases and the J gene end by 0 bases; junction bases not matched to a gene: 1. Germline V gene sequence: CDR1 LGHNA, CDR2 YSLEER. Seattle enrolled patients during active infection and tracked them longitudinally. Study processing details: Reference gene primer amplification gave estimated nucleated cell counts. The method was immunoSEQ multiplex PCR; TCRdb's version includes in-frame clones alone and lacks a portion of them. That table supplies the V and J calls and clone size; D and trimming were determined from the DNA. The sample shows some 220,000 clones, approximately 86% of them seen only once.

This chain links TRBV4-3 with TRBJ2-2; 7 bases line up with TRBD2. The sequencing sample was made of peripheral blood. This TCR was sampled from a woman in her 30s with COVID-19, enrolled during active disease. For the CDR3, the DNA is TGCGCCAGCAGCCAAGATGCGGGGGCGAACACCGGGGAGCTGTTTTTT. As protein: CASSQDAGANTGELFF.